The 15 T cell receptor beta chains below come from one sample, sequenced in a study of cytomegalovirus exposure and HLA in healthy donors. Researchers ran the PCR with 60 Vbeta and 13 Jbeta primers. Assay used: immunoSEQ multiplex PCR; TCRdb lists only in-frame clones, some missing. The table has some 180,000 clones, about 80% seen once. Source material: PBMCs. Receptors originate from a woman aged 25 to 45 in good health and CMV-seronegative.

The genes are TRBV5-1 and TRBJ2-7; possible D gene TRBD2, 5 bases. The ends were cut back, 3 bases at V and 3 bases at J, with 10 bases in the middle. CDR1 is SGHRS, CDR2 YFSETQ, per germline. This CDR3 is built from 13 residues. This chain's CDR3 is CASSYGLRYEQYF. The CDR3 coding sequence is TGCGCCAGCAGCTACGGACTTCGCTACGAGCAGTACTTC.

The rearrangement uses TRBV27 and TRBJ1-2; TRBD1 agrees at 9 bases. From germline, CDR1 is MNHEY and CDR2 SMNVEV (reference sequence). The trim removed 3 bases at V and 7 bases at J, leaving 6 bases unmatched. The CDR3 covers 14 residues. This CDR3 reads CASSFGTGFCGYTF. The DNA for the CDR3 is TGTGCCAGCAGTTTCGGGACAGGGTTTTGTGGCTACACCTTC.

The chain combines TRBV10-3 with TRBJ1-2; a weak D match, TRBD1 (5 bases). The length of the CDR3 is 16 residues. In germline, CDR1 is ENHRY, CDR2 SYGVKD. V was trimmed by 0 bases and J by 5 bases, leaving 16 bases between them. The CDR3 nucleotides read TGTGCCATCAGTGAGTCAGAAGGGTACAGGATATATGGCTACACCTTC. Protein sequence: CAISESEGYRIYGYTF.

The chain has TRBV7-9 and TRBJ2-7, with D tentatively TRBD2 (6 bases). V was pared by 5 bases and J by 2 bases, with 16 bases between. CDR3 length: 15 amino acids. Per germline, CDR1 SEHNR and CDR2 FQNEAQ (reference sequence). DNA for the CDR3: TGTGCCAGCAGCCCGCCGGGACTCCCAACCTACGAGCAGTACTTC. This gives the protein CASSPPGLPTYEQYF.

This clone was detected a few times. The V gene is TRBV5-1, the J gene TRBJ2-7, with 8 nucleotides matching TRBD2. Germline trimming cut 6 bases from V and 1 base from J; bases unmatched to any gene: 6. This CDR3 has 14 residues. Germline V gene lookup returns CDR1 SGHRS and CDR2 YFSETQ. CDR3 bases: TGCGCCAGCACCCCAACTAGCGGTTCCTACGAGCAGTACTTC. Encoded protein: CASTPTSGSYEQYF.

The chain employs TRBV5-1 and TRBJ2-5; 10 bases match TRBD1. Germline lookup yields CDR1 SGHRS and CDR2 YFSETQ. The CDR3 sequence is 13 residues long. The V gene end was trimmed by 4 bases and the J gene end by 3 bases; junction bases not matched to a gene: 0. The CDR3: CASSGQGEETQYF. The CDR3 DNA follows: TGCGCCAGCAGCGGACAGGGGGAAGAGACCCAGTACTTC. Drawing the rest from reference TRBV5-1 and TRBJ2-5, the complete variable domain is KAGVTQTPRYLIKTRGQQVTLSCSPISGHRSVSWYQQTPGQGLQFLFEYFSETQRNKGNFPGRFSGRQFSNSRSEMNVSTLELGDSALYLCASSGQGEETQYFGPGTRLLVL.

The genes are TRBV27 and TRBJ2-7; 9 bases match TRBD2. The V and J ends lost 2 bases and 5 bases, in that order; junction bases with no gene match: 10. Germline lookup yields CDR1 MNHEY and CDR2 SMNVEV (reference sequence). The CDR3 is 16 residues long. CDR3 in DNA: TGTGCCAGCAGTTTAGGACCCGGGACTAGCCCCCACGAGCAGTACTTC. Translated: CASSLGPGTSPHEQYF.

V gene TRBV2 combines with J gene TRBJ1-6; 8 positions agree with TRBD1. CDR1 and CDR2 (germline): SNHLY, FYNNEI. The CDR3 is 16 residues long. The J segment lost 5 bases and the V segment lost 2 bases, leaving 5 bases of the junction unmatched. CDR3 DNA sequence: TGTGCCAGCAGTGAACCGGACAGGGTTAATAATTCACCCCTCCACTTT. This translates into CASSEPDRVNNSPLHF.

This rearrangement joins TRBV5-1 to TRBJ1-2; D gene uncertain. The CDR3 runs 14 residues. Germline CDR1 SGHRS, CDR2 YFSETQ. V was cut by 4 bases and J by 6 bases, with 16 bases left in between. The CDR3 loop reads CASSHPEAADGYTF. For the CDR3, the DNA is TGCGCCAGCAGCCACCCGGAAGCAGCGGATGGCTACACCTTC.

The CDR3 is CASSLGTGGAYGYTF. Here the CDR3 DNA reads TGTGCCAGCAGCCTGGGGACAGGGGGCGCCTATGGCTACACCTTC. The chain is built from TRBV7-9 and TRBJ1-2; TRBD1 matches at 12 bases. The trim removed 5 bases at V and 4 bases at J, leaving 5 bases unmatched. The CDR3 has 15 amino acids. Germline CDR1 is SEHNR and CDR2 is FQNEAQ (reference sequence). The whole variable domain, remainder taken from reference TRBV7-9 and TRBJ1-2, is DTGVSQNPRHKITKRGQNVTFRCDPISEHNRLYWYRQTLGQGPEFLTYFQNEAQLEKSRLLSDRFSAERPKGSFSTLEIQRTEQGDSAMYLCASSLGTGGAYGYTFGSGTRLTVV.

The V gene is TRBV30, the J gene TRBJ1-5, with 7 bases that match TRBD1. CDR3 length: 13 residues. V trimming: 3 bases; J trimming: 5 bases; junction bases outside the gene matches: 4. Germline lookup yields CDR1 GTSNPN and CDR2 SVGIG (reference sequence). CDR3 coding DNA: TGTGCCTGGAGCCCAACAGGGGATCAGCCCCAGCATTTT. It specifies CAWSPTGDQPQHF. The full variable domain, completed using reference TRBV30 and TRBJ1-5, is SQTIHQWPATLVQPVGSPLSLECTVEGTSNPNLYWYRQAAGRGLQLLFYSVGIGQISSEVPQNLSASRPQDRQFILSSKKLLLSDSGFYLCAWSPTGDQPQHFGDGTRLSIL.

The chain combines TRBV5-4 with TRBJ1-5; 10 bases match TRBD1. Germline CDR1 is SGHNT and CDR2 is YYREEE (reference sequence). Losses at the gene ends were 4 bases for V and 7 bases for J; bases not matched to a gene: 8. This CDR3 is 15 amino acids long. The CDR3 reads CASSTGTGVGQPQHF. CDR3 DNA: TGTGCCAGCAGCACAGGGACAGGGGTAGGCCAGCCCCAGCATTTT.

The chain recombines TRBV30 with TRBJ2-1; tentative D call: TRBD1 (6 bases). The CDR3 covers 14 residues. V was cut by 4 bases and J by 8 bases, with 18 bases left in between. CDR1 is GTSNPN, CDR2 SVGIG, per germline (reference sequence). CDR3 sequence: CAWNLGLQGDEQFF. The DNA of the CDR3 is TGTGCCTGGAATCTCGGGCTACAGGGCGATGAGCAGTTCTTC.

The chain carries TRBV5-4 and TRBJ2-5, with D uncertain. Deletions cut 2 bases from V and 2 bases from J, with 16 bases between. The CDR3 consists of 16 residues. The germline V gene encodes CDR1 SGHNT and CDR2 YYREEE (reference sequence). CDR3: CASSLSLEPSQETQYF. For the CDR3, the DNA is TGTGCCAGCAGCTTATCGCTAGAACCCAGTCAAGAGACCCAGTACTTC. Together with reference TRBV5-4 and TRBJ2-5, the CDR3 gives the full variable domain: ETGVTQSPTHLIKTRGQQVTLRCSSQSGHNTVSWYQQALGQGPQFIFQYYREEENGRGNFPPRFSGLQFPNYSSELNVNALELDDSALYLCASSLSLEPSQETQYFGPGTRLLVL.

Turning to this clone: An end of the junction differs from the germline gene, which may be a read error. V is TRBV2 and J is TRBJ1-5; 9 bases are shared with TRBD1. Germline values: CDR1 SNHLY, CDR2 FYNNEI. CDR3 size: 14 residues. This CDR3 is CASSGTGFNQPQHF. CDR3 bases: TGTGCCAGCAGCGGGACAGGGTTCAATCAACCCCAGCATTTT.